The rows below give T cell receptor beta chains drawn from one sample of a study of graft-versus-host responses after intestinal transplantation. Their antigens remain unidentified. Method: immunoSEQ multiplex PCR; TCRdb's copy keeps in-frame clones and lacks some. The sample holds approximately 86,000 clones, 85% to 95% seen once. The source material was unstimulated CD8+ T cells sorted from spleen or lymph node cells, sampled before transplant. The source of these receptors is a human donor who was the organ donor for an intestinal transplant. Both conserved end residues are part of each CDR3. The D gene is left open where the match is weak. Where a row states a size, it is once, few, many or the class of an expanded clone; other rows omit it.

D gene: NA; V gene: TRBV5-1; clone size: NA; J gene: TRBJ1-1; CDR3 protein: CASSTYWGGVANTEAFF; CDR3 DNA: TGCGCCAGCAGCACCTATTGGGGGGGGGTAGCGAACACTGAAGCTTTCTTT
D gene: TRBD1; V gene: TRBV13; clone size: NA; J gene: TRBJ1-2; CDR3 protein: CASSGDRGGYTF; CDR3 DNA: TGTGCCAGCAGCGGGGACAGGGGTGGCTACACCTTC
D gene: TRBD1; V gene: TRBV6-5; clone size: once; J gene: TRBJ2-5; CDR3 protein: CASSYLTGGQETQYF; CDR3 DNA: TGTGCCAGCAGTTACCTGACAGGGGGTCAAGAGACCCAGTACTTC
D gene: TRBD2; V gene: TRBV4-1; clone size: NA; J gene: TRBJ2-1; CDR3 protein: CASSQSSTGTSRGEQFF; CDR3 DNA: TGCGCCAGCAGCCAGTCCTCTACCGGGACTAGCAGAGGCGAGCAGTTCTTC
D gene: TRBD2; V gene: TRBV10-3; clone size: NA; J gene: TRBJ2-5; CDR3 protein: CAISGGLAGQETQYF; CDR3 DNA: TGTGCCATCAGTGGGGGACTAGCGGGTCAAGAGACCCAGTACTTC
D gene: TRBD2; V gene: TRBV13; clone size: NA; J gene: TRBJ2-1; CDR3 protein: CASSPSGGAYEQFF; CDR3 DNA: TGTGCCAGCAGCCCTAGCGGGGGGGCATATGAGCAGTTCTTC
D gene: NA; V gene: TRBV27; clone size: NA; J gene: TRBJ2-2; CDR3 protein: CASSSLTDPGELFF; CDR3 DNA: TGTGCCAGCAGTTCCCTGACAGATCCCGGGGAGCTGTTTTTT
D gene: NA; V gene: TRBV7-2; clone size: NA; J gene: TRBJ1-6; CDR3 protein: CASSSYRQESSYNSPLHF; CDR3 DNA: TGTGCCAGCAGCTCCTATCGACAGGAGAGCTCCTATAATTCACCCCTCCACTTT
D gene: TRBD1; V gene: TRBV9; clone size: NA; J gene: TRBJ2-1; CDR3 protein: CASSVGPGQGLVEQFF; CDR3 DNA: TGTGCCAGCAGCGTAGGTCCGGGACAGGGGTTAGTTGAGCAGTTCTTC
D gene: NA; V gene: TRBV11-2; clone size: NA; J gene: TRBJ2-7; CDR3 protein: CASSLDLGDISSYEQYF; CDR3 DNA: TGTGCCAGCAGCTTAGATCTGGGGGACATAAGCTCCTACGAGCAGTACTTC
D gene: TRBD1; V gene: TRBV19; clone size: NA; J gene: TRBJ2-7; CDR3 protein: CASSPGTGFYEQYF; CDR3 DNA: TGTGCCAGTAGTCCCGGGACAGGATTCTACGAGCAGTACTTC
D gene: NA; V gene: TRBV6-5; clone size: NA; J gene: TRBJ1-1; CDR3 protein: CASSYGLQGPEAFF; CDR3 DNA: TGTGCCAGCAGTTACGGTCTGCAGGGGCCTGAAGCTTTCTTT
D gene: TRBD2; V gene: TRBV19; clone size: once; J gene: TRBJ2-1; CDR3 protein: CASSSSGGAYEQFF; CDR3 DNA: TGTGCCAGTAGCAGTAGCGGGGGGGCCTATGAGCAGTTCTTC
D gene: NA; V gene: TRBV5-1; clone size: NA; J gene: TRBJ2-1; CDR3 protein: CASTDAGPQTGEQFF; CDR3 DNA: TGCGCCAGCACGGATGCAGGGCCCCAAACTGGTGAGCAGTTCTTC
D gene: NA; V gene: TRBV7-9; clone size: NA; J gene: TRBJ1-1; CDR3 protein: CASSLGSEVVSEAFF; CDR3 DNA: TGTGCCAGCAGCTTAGGGTCAGAGGTAGTGTCTGAAGCTTTCTTT